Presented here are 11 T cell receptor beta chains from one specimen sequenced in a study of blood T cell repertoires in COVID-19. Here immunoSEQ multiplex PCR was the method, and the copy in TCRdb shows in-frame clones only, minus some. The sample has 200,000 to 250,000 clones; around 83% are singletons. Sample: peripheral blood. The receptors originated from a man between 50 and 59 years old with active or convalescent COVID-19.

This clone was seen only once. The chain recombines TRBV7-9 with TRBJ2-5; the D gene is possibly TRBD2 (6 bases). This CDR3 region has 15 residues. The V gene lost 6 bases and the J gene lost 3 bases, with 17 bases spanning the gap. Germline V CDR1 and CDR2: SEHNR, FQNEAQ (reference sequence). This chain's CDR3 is CASRPWRGGEETQYF. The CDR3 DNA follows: TGTGCCAGCAGACCTTGGCGGGGCGGAGAAGAGACCCAGTACTTC.

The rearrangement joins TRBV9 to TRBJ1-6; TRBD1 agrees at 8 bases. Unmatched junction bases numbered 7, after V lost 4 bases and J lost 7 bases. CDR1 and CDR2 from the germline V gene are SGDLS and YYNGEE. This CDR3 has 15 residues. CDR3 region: CASSTGQGGNSPLHF. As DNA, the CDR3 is TGTGCCAGCAGCACTGGACAGGGTGGGAATTCACCCCTCCACTTT.

The CDR3 sequence: CASSLEIQSIGSYNSPLHF. CDR3 nucleotide sequence: TGTGCCAGCAGCTTGGAGATCCAAAGCATAGGGAGCTATAATTCACCCCTCCACTTT. The chain employs TRBV5-5 and TRBJ1-6; D gene uncertain. The CDR3 totals 19 residues. Germline V CDR1 and CDR2: SGHKS, YYEKEE (reference sequence). Trimming stripped 0 bases from V and 3 bases from J, with 19 bases between.

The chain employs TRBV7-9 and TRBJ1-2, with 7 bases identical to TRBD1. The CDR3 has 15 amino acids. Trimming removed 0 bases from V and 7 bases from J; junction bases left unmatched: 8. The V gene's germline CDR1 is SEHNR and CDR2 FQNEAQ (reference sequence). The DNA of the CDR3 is TGTGCCAGCAGCTTAGCAGGGGGCCAGGGCGCTGGCTACACCTTC. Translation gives CASSLAGGQGAGYTF. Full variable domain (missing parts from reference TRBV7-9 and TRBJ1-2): DTGVSQNPRHKITKRGQNVTFRCDPISEHNRLYWYRQTLGQGPEFLTYFQNEAQLEKSRLLSDRFSAERPKGSFSTLEIQRTEQGDSAMYLCASSLAGGQGAGYTFGSGTRLTVV.

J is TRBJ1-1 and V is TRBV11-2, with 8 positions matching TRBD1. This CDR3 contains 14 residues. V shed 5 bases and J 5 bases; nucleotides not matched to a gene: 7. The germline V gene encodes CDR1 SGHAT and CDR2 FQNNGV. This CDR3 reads CASSTPRGRTEAFF. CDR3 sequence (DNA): TGTGCCAGCAGCACGCCCAGGGGGCGGACTGAAGCTTTCTTT.

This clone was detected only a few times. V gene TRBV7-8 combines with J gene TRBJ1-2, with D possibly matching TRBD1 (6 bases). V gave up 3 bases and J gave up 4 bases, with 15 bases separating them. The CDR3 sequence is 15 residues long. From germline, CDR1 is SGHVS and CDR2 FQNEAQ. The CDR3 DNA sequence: TGTGCCAGCAGCTTGAGCTTCGGACAGTTCTATGGCTACACCTTC. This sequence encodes CASSLSFGQFYGYTF.

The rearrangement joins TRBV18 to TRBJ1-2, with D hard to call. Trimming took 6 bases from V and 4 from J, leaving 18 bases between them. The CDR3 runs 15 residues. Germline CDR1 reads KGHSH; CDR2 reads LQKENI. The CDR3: CASSPAFTSSYGYTF. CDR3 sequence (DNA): TGTGCCAGCTCCCCCGCCTTCACTTCCTCCTATGGCTACACCTTC.

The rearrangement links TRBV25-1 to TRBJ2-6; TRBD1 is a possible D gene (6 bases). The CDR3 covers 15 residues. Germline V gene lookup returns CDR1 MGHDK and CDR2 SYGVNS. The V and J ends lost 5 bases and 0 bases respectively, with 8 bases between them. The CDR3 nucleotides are TGTGCCAGCAGTAGGGGGACCTCTGGGGCCAACGTCCTGACTTTC. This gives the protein CASSRGTSGANVLTF.

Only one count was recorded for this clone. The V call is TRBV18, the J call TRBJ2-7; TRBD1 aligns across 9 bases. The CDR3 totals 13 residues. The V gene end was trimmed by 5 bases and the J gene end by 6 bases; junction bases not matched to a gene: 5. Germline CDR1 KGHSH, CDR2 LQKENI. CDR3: CASSLDRGGEQYF. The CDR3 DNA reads TGTGCCAGCTCATTGGACAGGGGTGGCGAGCAGTACTTC.

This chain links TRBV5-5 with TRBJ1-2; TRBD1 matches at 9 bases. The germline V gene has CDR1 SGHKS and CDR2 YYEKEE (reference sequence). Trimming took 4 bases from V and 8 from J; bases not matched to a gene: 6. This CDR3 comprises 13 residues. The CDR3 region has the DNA TGTGCCAGCAGCACGGGACAGGGAAAGGGCTACACCTTC. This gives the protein CASSTGQGKGYTF.

The CDR3 DNA is TGTGCCAGCAGCTCGGACAGGGGGCGCGGTGAGACCCAGTACTTC. Protein sequence: CASSSDRGRGETQYF. The chain joins TRBV5-5 to TRBJ2-5, with 11 bases matching TRBD1. With V trimmed by 3 bases and J by 5 bases, 6 bases remained unmatched. This CDR3 has 15 amino acids. Germline V lookup: CDR1 SGHKS, CDR2 YYEKEE (reference sequence).